The 23 T cell receptor beta chains in this list originate from one sample, sequenced in a study of shared T cell receptors in the human thymus. The protocol was immunoSEQ multiplex PCR, while the TCRdb copy is restricted to in-frame clones and leaves out a portion. The data hold about 660,000 clones, with approximately 87% observed a single time. Separately, the same data were catalogued under a study of human thymus T cells.

The material sequenced was thymocytes. The receptors originated from a boy less than two years old with a congenital heart defect.

This clone was observed once. This chain uses TRBV14 with TRBJ2-3; D gene unclear. The germline gives CDR1 SGHDN, CDR2 FVKESK. Trimming shortened V by 1 base and J by 2 bases, and 10 bases separated the two germline ends. There are 15 residues in the CDR3. The CDR3 nucleotides read TGTGCCAGCAGCCAAGGCGTCTTACTCACAGATACGCAGTATTTT. Translation gives CASSQGVLLTDTQYF.

This chain uses TRBV27 with TRBJ1-1; tentative D call: TRBD1 (5 bases). CDR1 is MNHEY, CDR2 SMNVEV, per germline (reference sequence). The CDR3 sequence is 16 residues long. Trimming took 0 bases from V and 4 from J, leaving 15 bases between them. Here the CDR3 reads CASSLSSPLRGTEAFF. The CDR3, as DNA: TGTGCCAGCAGTTTATCGTCACCTCTTAGGGGCACTGAAGCTTTCTTT.

The chain uses TRBV28 and TRBJ1-2, with 9 bases fitting TRBD1. Trimming removed 7 bases from V and 1 base from J; junction bases left unmatched: 4. Per germline, CDR1 MDHEN and CDR2 SYDVKM. The CDR3 totals 14 residues. The chain's CDR3 is CASKTGGYNYGYTF. In DNA form, the CDR3 reads TGTGCCAGCAAGACAGGGGGGTATAACTATGGCTACACCTTC.

The rearrangement uses TRBV7-2 and TRBJ2-3; 8 nucleotides agree with TRBD2. V was clipped by 1 base and J by 2 bases; unmatched bases: 11. The CDR3 has 18 amino acids. Per germline, CDR1 SGHTA and CDR2 FQGNSA. CDR3 nucleotide sequence: TGTGCCAGCAGCTTAGTGGGTTTTAGCGGGAAGGCCACAGATACGCAGTATTTT. Translating gives CASSLVGFSGKATDTQYF.

This chain connects TRBV6-1 to TRBJ1-5; 8 bases are a match to TRBD1. The CDR3 totals 13 residues. Germline loops: CDR1 MNHNS, CDR2 SASEGT. V lost 11 bases and J lost 7; bases outside the gene matches: 10. DNA of the CDR3: TGTGCCGCCCGAATACAGGGGGAACAGCCCCAGCATTTT. Protein sequence: CAARIQGEQPQHF.

The chain is built from TRBV10-3 and TRBJ1-1; a possible D gene is TRBD1 (5 bases). CDR1 is ENHRY and CDR2 is SYGVKD in the germline V gene. Between the trimmed V and J ends, which lost 4 bases and 3 bases, there was a span of 12 bases. This CDR3 region has 14 residues. The CDR3 is CAISGGAGDTEAFF. In DNA, the CDR3 is TGTGCCATCAGTGGCGGGGCTGGTGACACTGAAGCTTTCTTT.

V gene TRBV12-5 combines with J gene TRBJ2-1; tentative D call: TRBD1 (6 bases). The germline gives CDR1 LGHNT, CDR2 FRNRAP. This CDR3 is 18 amino acids long. Trimming shortened V by 3 bases and J by 2 bases, and 20 bases separated the two germline ends. The CDR3 nucleotides are TGTGCTAGTGGTTTTGCCCACGTCGACAGGAACCCCTACAATGAGCAGTTCTTC. It codes for CASGFAHVDRNPYNEQFF.

The rearrangement uses TRBV29-1 and TRBJ1-1; 7 bases are shared with TRBD1. Germline assignment: CDR1 SQVTM and CDR2 ANQGSEA. Trimming took 4 bases from V and 10 from J; bases not matched to a gene: 18. The CDR3 is made up of 15 amino acids. This CDR3 reads CSVVEGKKGQSGAFF. The DNA for the CDR3 is TGCAGCGTTGTAGAGGGTAAAAAGGGACAGTCCGGAGCTTTCTTT.

This clone occurred a few times. This rearrangement joins TRBV19 to TRBJ1-5; D remains unclear. Trimming cost V 3 bases and J 3 bases, with 12 bases left between them. CDR1 and CDR2 from the germline V gene are LNHDA and SQIVND (reference sequence). The CDR3 consists of 15 residues. CDR3 nucleotide sequence: TGTGCCAGTAGTATCGGCGCGGCAGCCAATCAGCCCCAGCATTTT. Protein sequence: CASSIGAAANQPQHF.

This chain uses TRBV27 with TRBJ2-1, with 8 bases matching TRBD2. CDR3 length equals 17 residues. V was pared by 1 base and J by 6 bases, with 11 bases of the junction left unmatched. In germline, CDR1 is MNHEY, CDR2 SMNVEV (reference sequence). The CDR3 region has the DNA TGTGCCAGCAGTTTATATACGGGAGGGCCTTACTGCAATGAGCAGTTCTTC. Its protein is CASSLYTGGPYCNEQFF.

This chain links TRBV25-1 with TRBJ1-2; TRBD1 is a possible D gene (6 bases). The CDR3 loop spans 15 amino acids. The V end was cut by 6 bases, the J end by 2 bases, with 16 bases between. Germline V gene data show CDR1 as MGHDK and CDR2 as SYGVNS. In DNA, the CDR3 is TGTGCCAGCAGCCACTGGCAGGGGAAAAACTATGGCTACACCTTC. Its translation is CASSHWQGKNYGYTF.

The J gene is TRBJ1-5, the V gene TRBV19, with D unresolved. The CDR3 totals 15 residues. Germline assignment: CDR1 LNHDA and CDR2 SQIVND (reference sequence). V was clipped by 1 base and J by 1 base, with 8 bases between them. Written as DNA, the CDR3 is TGTGCCAGTAGTATAGGTCCGAGAAGCAATCAGCCCCAGCATTTT. This sequence encodes CASSIGPRSNQPQHF.

The V call is TRBV9, the J call TRBJ1-3; no clear D. Between the trimmed V and J ends, which lost 1 base and 3 bases, there was a span of 11 bases. The CDR3 length is 15 residues. Germline V gene sequence: CDR1 SGDLS, CDR2 YYNGEE. CDR3 nucleotide sequence: TGTGCCAGCAGCGTACAGGTAGGGAGTGGAAACACCATATATTTT. Protein: CASSVQVGSGNTIYF.

CDR3 residues: CASMVQGAGYEQYF. For the CDR3, the DNA is TGTGCCAGCATGGTCCAGGGGGCAGGGTACGAGCAGTACTTC. The gene calls are TRBV2 and TRBJ2-7; 8 bases line up with TRBD1. Trimming at V came to 7 bases and at J to 4 bases, leaving 9 bases not matched to a gene. The CDR3 has 14 residues. Germline V lookup: CDR1 SNHLY, CDR2 FYNNEI.

CDR3 amino acids: CASSCWPPGELFF. The CDR3 DNA follows: TGCGCCAGCAGCTGCTGGCCCCCCGGGGAGCTGTTTTTT. V is TRBV5-1 and J is TRBJ2-2, with D hard to call. With 3 bases removed from V and 6 bases from J, the gap between germline ends came to 9 bases. The germline V gene has CDR1 SGHRS and CDR2 YFSETQ. The CDR3 is 13 residues long.

The V and J genes are TRBV27 and TRBJ2-3; 8 bases align to TRBD2. Trimming removed 4 bases from V and 1 base from J; junction bases left unmatched: 7. The CDR3 loop spans 16 amino acids. Germline CDR1 and CDR2: MNHEY and SMNVEV (reference sequence). The CDR3 sequence is CASSSTLRGGTDTQYF. The CDR3 nucleotides are TGTGCCAGCAGTTCCACTCTGCGGGGGGGCACAGATACGCAGTATTTT.

The chain uses TRBV7-6 and TRBJ2-3; D uncertain. Trimming cost V 1 base and J 2 bases, with 16 bases left between them. Germline values: CDR1 SGHVS, CDR2 FNYEAQ. The CDR3 spans 17 residues. The DNA of the CDR3 is TGTGCCAGCAGCTTAGAAGTCGGGTCACCGAACACAGATACGCAGTATTTT. Residues: CASSLEVGSPNTDTQYF.

V is TRBV10-3 and J is TRBJ2-7; the D gene is possibly TRBD2 (6 bases). Germline-derived CDR1 and CDR2 are ENHRY and SYGVKD. CDR3 length equals 13 residues. V gave up 6 bases and J gave up 0 bases, with 9 bases separating them. In DNA, the CDR3 is TGTGCCATCAGGGACTACAGCTCCTACGAGCAGTACTTC. This encodes CAIRDYSSYEQYF.

V gene TRBV28 combines with J gene TRBJ2-7, with 10 bases identical to TRBD1. The CDR3 has 15 amino acids. The V segment lost 3 bases and the J segment 6 bases; nucleotides outside the gene matches: 8. Germline V gene data show CDR1 as MDHEN and CDR2 as SYDVKM. CDR3 nucleotide sequence: TGTGCCAGCAGTTTCGATCGGGACAGGGGATCCGAGCAGTACTTC. Residues: CASSFDRDRGSEQYF.

This sequence joins TRBV5-6 and TRBJ1-4; D uncertain. The germline V gene encodes CDR1 SGHDT and CDR2 YYEEEE. The CDR3 has 16 amino acids. V lost 2 bases and J lost 0, with 11 bases in between. CDR3 residues: CASSFDKIATNEKLFF. In DNA, the CDR3 is TGTGCCAGCAGCTTTGACAAGATTGCAACTAATGAAAAACTGTTTTTT. Looking up the rest from reference TRBV5-6 and TRBJ1-4 gives the full variable domain: DAGVTQSPTHLIKTRGQQVTLRCSPKSGHDTVSWYQQALGQGPQFIFQYYEEEERQRGNFPDRFSGHQFPNYSSELNVNALLLGDSALYLCASSFDKIATNEKLFFGSGTQLSVL.

This chain uses TRBV14 with TRBJ1-3; a weak D match, TRBD1 (5 bases). CDR3 length: 16 amino acids. CDR1 and CDR2 (germline): SGHDN, FVKESK. Between the trimmed V and J ends, which lost 1 base and 0 bases, there was a span of 10 bases. This CDR3 reads CASSQAIDSSGNTIYF. The DNA of the CDR3 is TGTGCCAGCAGCCAAGCCATAGACAGCTCTGGAAACACCATATATTTT. The full variable domain, with the rest looked up from reference TRBV14 and TRBJ1-3, is EAGVTQFPSHSVIEKGQTVTLRCDPISGHDNLYWYRRVMGKEIKFLLHFVKESKQDESGMPNNRFLAERTGGTYSTLKVQPAELEDSGVYFCASSQAIDSSGNTIYFGEGSWLTVV.

The rearrangement links TRBV9 to TRBJ1-5; the D gene is possibly TRBD1 (6 bases). The germline V gene has CDR1 SGDLS and CDR2 YYNGEE. This CDR3 is 16 amino acids long. The V and J ends lost 0 bases and 1 base respectively, with 11 bases between them. In DNA form, the CDR3 reads TGTGCCAGCAGCGTAGGGGACAACAGCAGCAATCAGCCCCAGCATTTT. It is translated as CASSVGDNSSNQPQHF.

The rearrangement joins TRBV18 to TRBJ1-5; 7 bases map to TRBD1. The CDR3 covers 13 residues. The germline V gene encodes CDR1 KGHSH and CDR2 LQKENI. The J segment lost 7 bases and the V segment lost 3 bases, leaving 3 bases of the junction unmatched. This CDR3 reads CASSPTGEQPQHF. CDR3 nucleotide sequence: TGTGCCAGCTCACCTACAGGGGAGCAGCCCCAGCATTTT.